The clone carrying this T cell receptor (beta chain) showed up just a few times. Additional DNA sequences in this sample encode the identical CDR3. V dropped 3 bases and J dropped 5 bases, with 10 bases sitting between them. Germline V CDR1 and CDR2: SGHTA, FQGNSA. The CDR3 is made up of 13 amino acids. Documented treatment: oral pan-JAK inhibitor, 5-10 mg twice daily. Sequencing relied on a cDNA template that was reverse transcribed from extracted RNA. Method: immunoSEQ multiplex PCR; TCRdb's copy keeps in-frame clones and lacks some. The table shows 200,000 or so clones, with about 62% occurring only once. These data come from a study of CD8+ T cells in alopecia areata.

The genes are TRBV7-2 and TRBJ2-5; no clear D. The sequenced sample was CD4+ T cells sorted from blood, obtained at week 24, from a patient treated with tofacitinib. This TCR came from a human donor with alopecia areata. Here the CDR3 DNA reads TGTGCCAGCAGCTTTGGGGTCGCGGAGACCCAGTACTTC. Translated: CASSFGVAETQYF.